The entry below gives a single T cell receptor beta chain sequence along with its context. The ends were cut back, 6 bases at V and 1 base at J, with 9 bases in the middle. CDR1 is MNHEY, CDR2 SVGAGI, per germline. This CDR3 comprises 13 residues. Generated by immunoSEQ multiplex PCR, the TCRdb table keeps only in-frame clones and is missing some. Of 150,000 to 200,000 clones in the sample, 70% to 90% are singletons; the top ten hold about 9.6%. This sample is part of a study of blood T cell repertoires in COVID-19. Across the whole study: Material from acute and convalescent COVID-19 was sourced from the United States, Italy and Spain. Sample material is recorded as cDNA or gDNA derived from T cells, B-cell-depleted T cells, or PBMCs.

The V and J genes are TRBV6-5 and TRBJ1-1; the D gene is possibly TRBD1 (5 bases). Sequences were obtained from peripheral blood. This receptor was taken from a man aged 45-65 years with active or convalescent COVID-19. The CDR3 nucleotides read TGTGCCAGCAGGGTGACAGCGAACACTGAAGCTTTCTTT. This codes for CASRVTANTEAFF.